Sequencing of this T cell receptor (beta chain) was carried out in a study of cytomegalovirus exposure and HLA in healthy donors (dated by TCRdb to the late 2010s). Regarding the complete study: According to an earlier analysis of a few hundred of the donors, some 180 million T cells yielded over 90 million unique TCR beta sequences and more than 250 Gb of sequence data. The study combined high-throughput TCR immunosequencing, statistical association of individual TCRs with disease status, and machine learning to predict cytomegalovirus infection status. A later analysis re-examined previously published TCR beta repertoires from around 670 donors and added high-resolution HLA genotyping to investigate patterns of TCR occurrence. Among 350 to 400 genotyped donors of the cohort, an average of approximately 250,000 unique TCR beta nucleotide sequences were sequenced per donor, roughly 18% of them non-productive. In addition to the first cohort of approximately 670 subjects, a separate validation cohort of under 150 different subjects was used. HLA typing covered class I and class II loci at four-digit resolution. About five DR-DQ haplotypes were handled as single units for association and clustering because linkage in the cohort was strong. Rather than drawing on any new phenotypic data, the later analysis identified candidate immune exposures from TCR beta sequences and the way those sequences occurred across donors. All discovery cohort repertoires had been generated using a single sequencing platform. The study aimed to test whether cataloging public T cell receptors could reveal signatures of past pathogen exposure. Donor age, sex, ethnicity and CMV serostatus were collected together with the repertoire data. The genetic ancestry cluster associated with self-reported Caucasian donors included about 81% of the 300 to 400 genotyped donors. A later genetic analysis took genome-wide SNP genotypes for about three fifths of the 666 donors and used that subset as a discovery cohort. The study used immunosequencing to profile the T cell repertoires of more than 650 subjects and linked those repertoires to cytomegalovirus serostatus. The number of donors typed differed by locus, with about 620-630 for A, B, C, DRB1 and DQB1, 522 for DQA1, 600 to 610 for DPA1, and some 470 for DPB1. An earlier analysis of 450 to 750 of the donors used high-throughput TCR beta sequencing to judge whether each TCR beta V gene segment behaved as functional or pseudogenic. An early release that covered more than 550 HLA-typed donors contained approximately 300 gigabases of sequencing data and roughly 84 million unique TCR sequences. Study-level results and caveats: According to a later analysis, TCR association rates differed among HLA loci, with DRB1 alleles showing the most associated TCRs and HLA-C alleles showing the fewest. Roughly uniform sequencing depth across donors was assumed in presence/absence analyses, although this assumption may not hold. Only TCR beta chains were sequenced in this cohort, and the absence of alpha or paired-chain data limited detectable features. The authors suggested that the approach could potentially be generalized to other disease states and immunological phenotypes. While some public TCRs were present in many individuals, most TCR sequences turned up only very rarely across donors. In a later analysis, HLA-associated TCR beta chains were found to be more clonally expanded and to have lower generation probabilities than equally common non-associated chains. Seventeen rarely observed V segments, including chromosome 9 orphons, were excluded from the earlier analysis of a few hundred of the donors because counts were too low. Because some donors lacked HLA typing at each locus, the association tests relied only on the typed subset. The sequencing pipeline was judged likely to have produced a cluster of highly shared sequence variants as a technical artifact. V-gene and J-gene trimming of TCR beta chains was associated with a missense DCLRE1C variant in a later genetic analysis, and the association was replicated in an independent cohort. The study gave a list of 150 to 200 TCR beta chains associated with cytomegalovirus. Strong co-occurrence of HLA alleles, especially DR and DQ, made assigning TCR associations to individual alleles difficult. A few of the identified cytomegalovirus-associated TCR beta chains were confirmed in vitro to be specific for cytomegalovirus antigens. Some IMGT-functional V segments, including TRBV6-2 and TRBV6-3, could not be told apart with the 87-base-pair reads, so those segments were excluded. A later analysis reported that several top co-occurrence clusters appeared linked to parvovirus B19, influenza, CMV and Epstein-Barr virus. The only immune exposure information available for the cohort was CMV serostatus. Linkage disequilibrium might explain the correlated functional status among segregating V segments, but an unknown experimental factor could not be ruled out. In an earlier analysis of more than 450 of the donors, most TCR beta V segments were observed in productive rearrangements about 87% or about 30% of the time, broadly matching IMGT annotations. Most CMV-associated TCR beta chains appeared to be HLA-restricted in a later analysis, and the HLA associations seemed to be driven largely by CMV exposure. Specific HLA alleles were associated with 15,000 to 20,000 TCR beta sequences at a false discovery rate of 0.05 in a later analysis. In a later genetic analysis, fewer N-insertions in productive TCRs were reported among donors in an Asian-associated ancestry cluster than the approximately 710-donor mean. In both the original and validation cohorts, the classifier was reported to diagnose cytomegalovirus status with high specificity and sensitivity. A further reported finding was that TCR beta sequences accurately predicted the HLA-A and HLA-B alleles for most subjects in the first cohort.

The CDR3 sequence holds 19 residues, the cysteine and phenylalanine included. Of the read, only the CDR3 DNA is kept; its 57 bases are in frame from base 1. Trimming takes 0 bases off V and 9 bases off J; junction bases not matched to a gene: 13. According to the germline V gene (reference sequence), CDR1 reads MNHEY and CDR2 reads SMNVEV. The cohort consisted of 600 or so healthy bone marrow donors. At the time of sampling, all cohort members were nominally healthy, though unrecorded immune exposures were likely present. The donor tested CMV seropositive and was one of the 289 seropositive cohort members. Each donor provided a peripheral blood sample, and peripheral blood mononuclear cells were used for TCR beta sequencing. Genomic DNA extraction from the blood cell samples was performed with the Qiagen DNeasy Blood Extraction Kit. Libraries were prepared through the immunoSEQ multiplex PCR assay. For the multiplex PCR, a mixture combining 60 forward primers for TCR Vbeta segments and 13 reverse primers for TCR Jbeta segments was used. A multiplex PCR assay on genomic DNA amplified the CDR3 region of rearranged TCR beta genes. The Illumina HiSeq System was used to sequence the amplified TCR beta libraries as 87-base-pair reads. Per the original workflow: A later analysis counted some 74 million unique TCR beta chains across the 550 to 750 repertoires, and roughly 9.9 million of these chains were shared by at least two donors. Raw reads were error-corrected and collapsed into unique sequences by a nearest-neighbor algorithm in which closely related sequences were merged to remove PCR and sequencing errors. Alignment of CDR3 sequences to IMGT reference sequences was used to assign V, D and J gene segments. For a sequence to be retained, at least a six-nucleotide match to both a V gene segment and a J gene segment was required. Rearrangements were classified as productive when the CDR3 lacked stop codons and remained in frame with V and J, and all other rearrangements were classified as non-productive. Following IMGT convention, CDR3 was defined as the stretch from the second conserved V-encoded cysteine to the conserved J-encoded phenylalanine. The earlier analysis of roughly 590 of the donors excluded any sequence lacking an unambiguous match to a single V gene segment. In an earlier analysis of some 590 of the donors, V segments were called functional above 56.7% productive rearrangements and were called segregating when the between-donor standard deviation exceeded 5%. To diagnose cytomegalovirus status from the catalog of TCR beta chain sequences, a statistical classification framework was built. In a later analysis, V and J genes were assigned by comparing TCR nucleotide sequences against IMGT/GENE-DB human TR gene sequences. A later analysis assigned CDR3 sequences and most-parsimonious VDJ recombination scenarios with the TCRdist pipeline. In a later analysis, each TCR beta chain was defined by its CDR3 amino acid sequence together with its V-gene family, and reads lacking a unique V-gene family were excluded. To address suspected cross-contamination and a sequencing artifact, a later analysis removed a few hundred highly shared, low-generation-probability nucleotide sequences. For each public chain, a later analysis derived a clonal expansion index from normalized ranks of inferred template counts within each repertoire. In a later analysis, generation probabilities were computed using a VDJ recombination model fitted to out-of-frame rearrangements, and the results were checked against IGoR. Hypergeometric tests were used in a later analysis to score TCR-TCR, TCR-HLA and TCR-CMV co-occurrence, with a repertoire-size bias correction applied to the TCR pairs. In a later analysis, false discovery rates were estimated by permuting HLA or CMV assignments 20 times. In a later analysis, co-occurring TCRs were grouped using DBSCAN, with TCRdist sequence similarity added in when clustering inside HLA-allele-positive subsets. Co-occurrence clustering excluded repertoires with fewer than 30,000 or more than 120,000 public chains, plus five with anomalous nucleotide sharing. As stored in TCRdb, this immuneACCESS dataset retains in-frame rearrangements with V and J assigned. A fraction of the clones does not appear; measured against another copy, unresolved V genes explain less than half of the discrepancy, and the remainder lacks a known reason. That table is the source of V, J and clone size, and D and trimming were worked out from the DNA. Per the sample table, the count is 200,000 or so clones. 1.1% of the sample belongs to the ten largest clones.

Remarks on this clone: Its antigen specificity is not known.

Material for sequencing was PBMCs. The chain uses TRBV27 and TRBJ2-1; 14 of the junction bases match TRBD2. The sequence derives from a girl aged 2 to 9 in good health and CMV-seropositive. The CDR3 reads CASSLSIQRGLAGAGEQFF. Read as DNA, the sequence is TGTGCCAGCAGTTTATCGATCCAAAGGGGACTAGCGGGGGCGGGTGAGCAGTTCTTC.